The sequence of this T cell receptor beta chain was determined in a study of beta chain features in type 1 diabetes. Findings of the study overall: Patients' naive, central memory and Treg TCRB repertoires seemed closer to one another than those of healthy donors. Significant though moderate, a shortening of TCRB CDR3s appeared in all four CD4+ subsets of Type 1 diabetes patients.

Comments on this clone: Its cognate antigen is unknown.

The authors reverse transcribed all of the isolated RNA, so sequencing captured expressed TCRB transcripts. The repertoire was sequenced with immunoSEQ multiplex PCR; TCRdb's copy has only in-frame clones and lacks some. The sample has some 52,000 clones; under 45% are singletons. Trimming took 8 bases from V and 3 from J; bases not matched to a gene: 5. Looked up from germline, CDR1 is MDHEN and CDR2 is SYDVKM. CDR3 length: 15 amino acids. Source material: Tregs from blood. This TCR came from a man aged 30 to 39 with type 1 diabetes. J is TRBJ2-2 and V is TRBV28, with TRBD2 matching over 11 bases. The CDR3 DNA reads TGTGCCAGCTCAACTAGCGGGGGATACACCGGGGAGCTGTTTTTT. Protein sequence: CASSTSGGYTGELFF. Variable domain in full (rest from reference TRBV28 and TRBJ2-2): DVKVTQSSRYLVKRTGEKVFLECVQDMDHENMFWYRQDPGLGLRLIYFSYDVKMKEKGDIPEGYSVSREKKERFSLILESASTNQTSMYLCASSTSGGYTGELFFGEGSRLTVL.